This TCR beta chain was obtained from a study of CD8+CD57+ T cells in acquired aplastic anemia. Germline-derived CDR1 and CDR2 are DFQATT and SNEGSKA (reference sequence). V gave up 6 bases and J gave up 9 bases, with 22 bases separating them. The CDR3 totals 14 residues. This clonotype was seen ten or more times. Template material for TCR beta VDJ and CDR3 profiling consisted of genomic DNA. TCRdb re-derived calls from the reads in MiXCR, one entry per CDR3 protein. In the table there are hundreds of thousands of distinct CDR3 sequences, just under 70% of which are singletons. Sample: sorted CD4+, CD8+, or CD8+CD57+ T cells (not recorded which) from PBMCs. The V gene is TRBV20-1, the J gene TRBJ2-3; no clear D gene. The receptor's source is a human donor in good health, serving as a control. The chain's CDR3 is CSAIRSYTLPTQYF. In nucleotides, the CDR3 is TGCAGTGCAATACGCTCCTACACCCTCCCGACGCAGTATTTT.